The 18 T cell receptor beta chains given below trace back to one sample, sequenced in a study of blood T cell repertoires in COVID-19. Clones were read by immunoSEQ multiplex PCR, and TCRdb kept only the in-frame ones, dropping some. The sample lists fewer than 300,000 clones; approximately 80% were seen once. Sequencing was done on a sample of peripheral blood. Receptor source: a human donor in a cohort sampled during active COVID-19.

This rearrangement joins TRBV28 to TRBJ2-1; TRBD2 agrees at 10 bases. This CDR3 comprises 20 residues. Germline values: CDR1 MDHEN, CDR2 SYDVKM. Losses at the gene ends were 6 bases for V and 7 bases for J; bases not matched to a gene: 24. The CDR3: CASSYGAASGRARVGNEQFF. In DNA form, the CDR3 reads TGTGCCAGCAGCTATGGGGCGGCTAGCGGGAGAGCACGGGTGGGTAATGAGCAGTTCTTC.

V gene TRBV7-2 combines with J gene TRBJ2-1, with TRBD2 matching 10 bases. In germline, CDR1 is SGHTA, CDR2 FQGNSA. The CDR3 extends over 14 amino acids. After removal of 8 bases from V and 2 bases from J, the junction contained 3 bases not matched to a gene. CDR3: CASLAGGPYNEQFF. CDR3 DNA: TGTGCCAGCTTAGCGGGGGGTCCCTACAATGAGCAGTTCTTC.

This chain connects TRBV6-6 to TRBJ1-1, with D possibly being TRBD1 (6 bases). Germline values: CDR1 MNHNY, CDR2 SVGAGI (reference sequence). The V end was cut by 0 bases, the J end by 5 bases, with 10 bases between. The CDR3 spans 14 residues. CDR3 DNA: TGTGCCAGCAGTTACTCGGGGGCGCGAACTGAAGCTTTCTTT. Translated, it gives CASSYSGARTEAFF.

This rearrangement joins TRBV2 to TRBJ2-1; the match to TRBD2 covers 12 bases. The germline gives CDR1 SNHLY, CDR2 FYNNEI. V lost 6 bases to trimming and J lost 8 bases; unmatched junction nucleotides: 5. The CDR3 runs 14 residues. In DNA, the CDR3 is TGTGCCAGCAGCCTAGCGGGAGGGCGGGATGAGCAGTTCTTC. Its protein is CASSLAGGRDEQFF. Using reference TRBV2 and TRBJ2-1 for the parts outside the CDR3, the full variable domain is EPEVTQTPSHQVTQMGQEVILRCVPISNHLYFYWYRQILGQKVEFLVSFYNNEISEKSEIFDDQFSVERPDGSNFTLKIRSTKLEDSAMYFCASSLAGGRDEQFFGPGTRLTVL.

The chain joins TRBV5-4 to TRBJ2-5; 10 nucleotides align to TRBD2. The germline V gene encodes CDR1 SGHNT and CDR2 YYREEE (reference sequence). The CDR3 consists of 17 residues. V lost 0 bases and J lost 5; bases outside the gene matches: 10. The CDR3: CASSLGDRLAGGETQYF. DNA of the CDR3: TGTGCCAGCAGCTTGGGAGACAGACTAGCGGGTGGCGAGACCCAGTACTTC.

The CDR3 coding sequence is TGCAGCGTTGCTAGCGGGAGTTGGGACAATGAGCAGTTCTTC. It is translated as CSVASGSWDNEQFF. This chain links TRBV29-1 with TRBJ2-1; TRBD2 matches at 10 bases. CDR3 length equals 14 residues. V lost 4 bases and J lost 5; bases outside the gene matches: 5. The germline CDR1 and CDR2 sequences are SQVTM and ANQGSEA.

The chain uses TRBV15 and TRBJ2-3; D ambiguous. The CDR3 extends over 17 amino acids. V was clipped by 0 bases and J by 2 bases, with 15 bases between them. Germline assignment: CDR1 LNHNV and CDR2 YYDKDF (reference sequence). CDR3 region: CATSRERYDWYTDTQYF. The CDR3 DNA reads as TGTGCCACCAGCAGAGAAAGATACGACTGGTACACAGATACGCAGTATTTT.

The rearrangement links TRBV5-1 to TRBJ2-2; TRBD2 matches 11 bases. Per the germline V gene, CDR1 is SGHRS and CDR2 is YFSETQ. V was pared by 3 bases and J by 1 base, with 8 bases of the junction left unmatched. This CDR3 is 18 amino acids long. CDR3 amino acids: CASSWLGTSGRNTGELFF. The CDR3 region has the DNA TGCGCCAGCAGCTGGTTGGGGACTAGCGGACGGAACACCGGGGAGCTGTTTTTT. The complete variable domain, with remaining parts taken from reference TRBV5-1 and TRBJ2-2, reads KAGVTQTPRYLIKTRGQQVTLSCSPISGHRSVSWYQQTPGQGLQFLFEYFSETQRNKGNFPGRFSGRQFSNSRSEMNVSTLELGDSALYLCASSWLGTSGRNTGELFFGEGSRLTVL.

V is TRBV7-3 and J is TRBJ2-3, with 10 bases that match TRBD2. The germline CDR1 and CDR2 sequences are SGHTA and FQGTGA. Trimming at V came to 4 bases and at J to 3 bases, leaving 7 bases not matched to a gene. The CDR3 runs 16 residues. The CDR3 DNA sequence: TGTGCCAGCAGCTCCCTAGCGGGAGCTTTGACAGATACGCAGTATTTT. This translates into CASSSLAGALTDTQYF.

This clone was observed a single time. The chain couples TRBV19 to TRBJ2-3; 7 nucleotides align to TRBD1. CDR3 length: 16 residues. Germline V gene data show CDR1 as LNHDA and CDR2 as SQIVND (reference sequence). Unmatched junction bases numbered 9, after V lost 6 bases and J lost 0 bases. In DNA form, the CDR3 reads TGTGCCAGTAGAGGAGGACAGGTGGCTAGCACAGATACGCAGTATTTT. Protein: CASRGGQVASTDTQYF.

For the CDR3, the DNA is TGCAGCGGCTCCTCGGGACTTCTCTACGAGCAGTACTTC. This codes for CSGSSGLLYEQYF. The chain has TRBV29-1 and TRBJ2-7; TRBD2 is a possible D gene (6 bases). Between the trimmed V and J ends, which lost 7 bases and 3 bases, there was a span of 16 bases. The germline CDR1 and CDR2 sequences are SQVTM and ANQGSEA. There are 13 residues in the CDR3.

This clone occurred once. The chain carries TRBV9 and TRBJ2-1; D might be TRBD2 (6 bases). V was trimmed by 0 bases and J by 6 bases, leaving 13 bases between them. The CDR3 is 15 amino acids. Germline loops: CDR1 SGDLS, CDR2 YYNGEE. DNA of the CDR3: TGTGCCAGCAGCGTAGCATCGGGAGCAGGCAATGAGCAGTTCTTC. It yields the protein CASSVASGAGNEQFF.

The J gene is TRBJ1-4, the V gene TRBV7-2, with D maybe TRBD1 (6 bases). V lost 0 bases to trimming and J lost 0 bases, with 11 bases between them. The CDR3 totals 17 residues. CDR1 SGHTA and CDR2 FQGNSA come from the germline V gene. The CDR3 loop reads CASSLAGAIATNEKLFF. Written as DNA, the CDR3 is TGTGCCAGCAGCTTAGCGGGGGCGATTGCAACTAATGAAAAACTGTTTTTT.

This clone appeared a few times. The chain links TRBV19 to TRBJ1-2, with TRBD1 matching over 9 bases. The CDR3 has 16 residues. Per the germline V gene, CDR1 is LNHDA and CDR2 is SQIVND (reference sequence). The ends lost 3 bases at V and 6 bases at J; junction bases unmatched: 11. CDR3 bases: TGTGCCAGTAGTATCCCGGGCCTGACAGGGGGAAATGGCTACACCTTC. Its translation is CASSIPGLTGGNGYTF.

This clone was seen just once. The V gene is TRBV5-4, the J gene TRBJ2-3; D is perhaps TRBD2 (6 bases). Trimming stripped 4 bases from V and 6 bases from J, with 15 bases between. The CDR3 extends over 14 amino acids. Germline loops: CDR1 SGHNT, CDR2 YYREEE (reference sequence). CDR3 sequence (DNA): TGTGCCAGCAGCCCCGTGGGGGGTTCCGATACGCAGTATTTT. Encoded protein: CASSPVGGSDTQYF.

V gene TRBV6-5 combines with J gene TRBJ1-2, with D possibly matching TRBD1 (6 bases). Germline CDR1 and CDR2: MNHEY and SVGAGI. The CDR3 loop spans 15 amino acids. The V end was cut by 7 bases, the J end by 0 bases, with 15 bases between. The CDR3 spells CASIPFRGSNYGYTF. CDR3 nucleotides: TGTGCCAGCATCCCCTTCAGGGGTTCTAACTATGGCTACACCTTC.

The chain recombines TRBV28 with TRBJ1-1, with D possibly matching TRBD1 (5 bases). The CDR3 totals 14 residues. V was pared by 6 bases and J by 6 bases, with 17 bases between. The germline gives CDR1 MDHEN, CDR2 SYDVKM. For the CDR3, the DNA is TGTGCCAGCAGCCTCGGGGGGTACGGGTCTGAAGCTTTCTTT. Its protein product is CASSLGGYGSEAFF.

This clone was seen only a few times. The CDR3 sequence: CASSQSYYGYTF. The CDR3 coding sequence is TGTGCCAGCAGCCAATCCTACTATGGCTACACCTTC. This chain joins TRBV14 and TRBJ1-2; D is ambiguous. The CDR3 extends over 12 amino acids. Germline V CDR1 and CDR2: SGHDN, FVKESK. Trimming pared 2 bases from V and 3 bases from J, leaving 4 bases between.